This TCR beta chain stems from a study of blood T cell repertoires in COVID-19. Participants' own reports of clinical history determined their cohort assignment. Only in-frame clones appear in the TCRdb table, and some are missing; sequencing was by immunoSEQ multiplex PCR. This sample has around 130,000 clones, with about 88% found just once. Germline V gene lookup returns CDR1 MNHNY and CDR2 SVGAGI (reference sequence). This CDR3 contains 13 residues. Trimming took off 7 bases at V and 8 bases at J, with 17 bases between the two ends. Sequenced sample: PBMCs or T cells enriched from blood (not recorded which). V and J are TRBV6-6 and TRBJ1-2; D ambiguous. The clonotype originates from a man between 40 and 49 years old with acute COVID-19. The CDR3 nucleotides are TGTGCCAGCACACATCCCCAAGGAGTGGGCTACACCTTC. Translated: CASTHPQGVGYTF.